A selection of T cell receptor beta chains follows, all from one sample in a study of blood T cell repertoires in COVID-19. Generated by immunoSEQ multiplex PCR, the TCRdb table keeps only in-frame clones and is missing some. The data show about half a million clones, over 75% seen once. Sequencing used peripheral blood. The origin of the receptors is a human donor in a cohort sampled during active COVID-19. CDR3s include the opening cysteine and the closing phenylalanine or tryptophan. The order of the fields is clone size, V gene, J gene, D gene, CDR3 protein, CDR3 DNA. The D gene is left open where the match is weak. Some rows have no size entry. The others give once, few or many, or a class for an expanded clone.

size: -; V: TRBV11-1; J: TRBJ1-2; D: TRBD1; CDR3: CASSLTDRGDYGYTF; DNA: TGTGCCAGCAGCCTCACCGACAGGGGGGACTATGGCTACACCTTC
size: -; V: TRBV28; J: TRBJ1-4; D: -; CDR3: CASSRPRPGRGTNEKLFF; DNA: TGTGCCAGCAGTCGACCCCGGCCTGGGAGGGGCACTAATGAAAAACTGTTTTTT
size: -; V: TRBV7-3; J: TRBJ2-3; D: TRBD2; CDR3: CASSSLRGLASDTQYF; DNA: TGTGCCAGCAGCTCACTTAGGGGACTAGCTAGCGATACGCAGTATTTT
size: few; V: TRBV29-1; J: TRBJ2-7; D: -; CDR3: CSAGLRFYEQYF; DNA: TGCAGCGCCGGACTGAGATTCTACGAGCAGTACTTC
size: few; V: TRBV12-3/TRBV12-4; J: TRBJ1-4; D: -; CDR3: CASSLNLGGRLFF; DNA: TGTGCCAGCAGTTTAAATTTGGGGGGAAGGCTGTTTTTT
size: -; V: TRBV4-3; J: TRBJ1-1; D: TRBD1; CDR3: CASRPGQGGYTEAFF; DNA: TGCGCCAGCAGACCCGGACAGGGAGGGTACACTGAAGCTTTCTTT
size: -; V: TRBV9; J: TRBJ2-3; D: TRBD2; CDR3: CASSWGLAGGRADTQYF; DNA: TGTGCCAGCAGCTGGGGACTAGCGGGAGGCCGGGCGGATACGCAGTATTTT
size: -; V: TRBV5-4; J: TRBJ1-2; D: TRBD1; CDR3: CASNRQGRYGYTF; DNA: TGTGCCAGCAACAGACAGGGCCGCTATGGCTACACCTTC
size: -; V: TRBV6-6; J: TRBJ2-7; D: -; CDR3: CASSPTRDFLSEQYF; DNA: TGTGCCAGCAGCCCTACAAGGGACTTCTTGAGTGAGCAGTACTTC
size: -; V: TRBV30; J: TRBJ2-4; D: TRBD2; CDR3: CAWSVPGRVRNIQYF; DNA: TGTGCCTGGAGTGTCCCCGGGAGGGTTCGAAACATTCAGTACTTC
size: -; V: TRBV6-4; J: TRBJ1-5; D: -; CDR3: CASSEPRLNQPQHF; DNA: TGTGCCAGCAGTGAACCCAGGTTAAATCAGCCCCAGCATTTT
size: -; V: TRBV20-1; J: TRBJ2-1; D: -; CDR3: CSAGETHEQFF; DNA: TGCAGTGCAGGGGAAACCCATGAGCAGTTCTTC
size: -; V: TRBV7-5; J: TRBJ2-3; D: -; CDR3: CARSLEASGITDTQYF; DNA: TGTGCCAGAAGCTTAGAGGCTAGCGGGATCACAGATACGCAGTATTTT
size: -; V: TRBV9; J: TRBJ2-1; D: -; CDR3: CASSVELSGRGEQFF; DNA: TGTGCCAGCAGCGTAGAACTTTCCGGAAGAGGTGAGCAGTTCTTC
size: -; V: TRBV7-2; J: TRBJ2-1; D: -; CDR3: CASSLHGDNEQFF; DNA: TGTGCCAGCAGCTTGCACGGAGACAATGAGCAGTTCTTC
size: -; V: TRBV6-5; J: TRBJ1-1; D: TRBD1; CDR3: CASRLLMQGETEAFF; DNA: TGTGCCAGCAGACTACTCATGCAGGGGGAAACTGAAGCTTTCTTT
size: -; V: TRBV5-4; J: TRBJ2-7; D: -; CDR3: CASSRDITYEQYF; DNA: TGTGCCAGCAGCCGGGACATTACCTACGAGCAGTACTTC
size: -; V: TRBV7-2; J: TRBJ2-3; D: -; CDR3: CASSRIPGMSTDTQYF; DNA: TGTGCCAGCAGTCGGATTCCGGGAATGAGCACAGATACGCAGTATTTT
size: -; V: TRBV5-5; J: TRBJ2-5; D: -; CDR3: CASSLDGGPVGETQYF; DNA: TGTGCCAGCAGCTTGGACGGAGGGCCGGTGGGAGAGACCCAGTACTTC
size: -; V: TRBV4-2; J: TRBJ2-1; D: TRBD2; CDR3: CASSQASGGDYNEQFF; DNA: TGTGCCAGCAGCCAGGCTAGCGGAGGGGACTACAATGAGCAGTTCTTC
size: -; V: TRBV4-1; J: TRBJ2-5; D: -; CDR3: CASSRDLGQQETQYF; DNA: TGCGCCAGCAGCCGAGACCTGGGACAACAAGAGACCCAGTACTTC
size: many; V: TRBV5-1; J: TRBJ1-3; D: -; CDR3: CASSLAGLGNTIYF; DNA: TGCGCCAGCAGCTTGGCAGGGTTAGGCAACACCATATATTTT
size: -; V: TRBV6-4; J: TRBJ2-3; D: -; CDR3: CASSEVVAGTDTQYF; DNA: TGTGCCAGCAGTGAAGTGGTAGCAGGGACAGATACGCAGTATTTT
size: -; V: TRBV5-4; J: TRBJ1-1; D: TRBD1; CDR3: CASSRSQGASEAFF; DNA: TGTGCCAGCAGCCGTTCACAGGGGGCTTCCGAAGCTTTCTTT
size: -; V: TRBV15; J: TRBJ1-1; D: -; CDR3: CATSRDQIPTEAFF; DNA: TGTGCCACCAGCAGAGATCAGATCCCTACTGAAGCTTTCTTT
size: once; V: TRBV2; J: TRBJ1-2; D: -; CDR3: CASSTGPSYGYTF; DNA: TGTGCCAGCAGTACAGGGCCCAGCTATGGCTACACCTTC
size: -; V: TRBV19; J: TRBJ2-1; D: TRBD2; CDR3: CACRGLAGVHEQFF; DNA: TGTGCCTGCCGGGGACTAGCGGGAGTGCATGAGCAGTTCTTC
size: -; V: TRBV14; J: TRBJ2-3; D: -; CDR3: CASSQPGPLPGLTDTQYF; DNA: TGTGCCAGCAGCCAACCTGGACCGCTCCCCGGACTCACAGATACGCAGTATTTT
size: -; V: TRBV7-2; J: TRBJ2-7; D: TRBD2; CDR3: CASSLAGSGRPNEQYF; DNA: TGTGCCAGCAGCTTAGCTGGTAGCGGGAGACCCAACGAGCAGTACTTC
size: -; V: TRBV29-1; J: TRBJ1-1; D: TRBD1; CDR3: CSVVPNRDRHTEAFF; DNA: TGCAGCGTTGTGCCCAATAGGGACAGGCACACTGAAGCTTTCTTT
size: -; V: TRBV5-1; J: TRBJ2-5; D: -; CDR3: CASSLGLEETQYF; DNA: TGCGCCAGCAGCTTGGGACTGGAGGAGACCCAGTACTTC
size: -; V: TRBV7-9; J: TRBJ1-5; D: -; CDR3: CASSLGGPGNQPQHF; DNA: TGTGCCAGCAGCCTAGGGGGGCCAGGGAATCAGCCCCAGCATTTT
size: -; V: TRBV28; J: TRBJ1-2; D: -; CDR3: CASSATGSGSYGYTF; DNA: TGTGCCAGCAGTGCGACAGGATCGGGAAGCTATGGCTACACCTTC
size: -; V: TRBV28; J: TRBJ1-1; D: -; CDR3: CASKGQNAEAFF; DNA: TGTGCCAGCAAAGGACAGAACGCTGAAGCTTTCTTT
size: -; V: TRBV7-7; J: TRBJ2-5; D: -; CDR3: CTSQEGVGETQYF; DNA: TGTACGAGCCAAGAGGGGGTAGGGGAGACCCAGTACTTC
size: -; V: TRBV3-1/TRBV3-2; J: TRBJ1-1; D: -; CDR3: CASSQLEGRAFF; DNA: TGTGCCAGCAGCCAACTGGAGGGGAGGGCTTTCTTT
size: once; V: TRBV2; J: TRBJ2-1; D: TRBD2; CDR3: CASSGGGGAYNEQFF; DNA: TGTGCCAGCAGTGGTGGCGGGGGAGCCTACAATGAGCAGTTCTTC
size: -; V: TRBV18; J: TRBJ2-1; D: TRBD2; CDR3: CASSPGTSGYNEQFF; DNA: TGTGCCAGCTCCCCCGGGACTAGCGGATACAATGAGCAGTTCTTC
size: -; V: TRBV6-2/TRBV6-3; J: TRBJ2-7; D: -; CDR3: CASSIGTRIYEQYF; DNA: TGTGCCAGCAGTATCGGGACAAGGATTTACGAGCAGTACTTC
size: -; V: TRBV25-1; J: TRBJ1-1; D: -; CDR3: CASRQVGRATEAFF; DNA: TGTGCCAGCAGACAGGTGGGCCGGGCCACTGAAGCTTTCTTT
size: -; V: TRBV2; J: TRBJ2-2; D: TRBD2; CDR3: CASSRGLVVSSGELFF; DNA: TGTGCCAGCAGTCGTGGACTAGTTGTGTCGTCCGGGGAGCTGTTTTTT
size: -; V: TRBV29-1; J: TRBJ2-2; D: -; CDR3: CSVTGSGELFF; DNA: TGCAGCGTTACAGGGTCCGGGGAGCTGTTTTTT
size: once; V: TRBV5-1; J: TRBJ2-3; D: TRBD2; CDR3: CASRPSGSPQDTQYF; DNA: TGCGCCAGCAGACCTAGCGGGAGCCCCCAGGATACGCAGTATTTT
size: -; V: TRBV9; J: TRBJ2-5; D: TRBD2; CDR3: CASSPPLRERGGETQYF; DNA: TGTGCCAGCAGCCCACCCTTGCGGGAGAGGGGCGGAGAGACCCAGTACTTC
size: -; V: TRBV6-1; J: TRBJ1-5; D: TRBD1; CDR3: CASSAGQGGIGRYSNQPQHF; DNA: TGTGCCAGCAGTGCTGGACAGGGAGGGATAGGGAGGTATAGCAATCAGCCCCAGCATTTT
size: -; V: TRBV29-1; J: TRBJ2-7; D: -; CDR3: CSVVHSSYEQYF; DNA: TGCAGCGTTGTACACAGCTCCTACGAGCAGTACTTC
size: -; V: TRBV30; J: TRBJ2-7; D: -; CDR3: CAWSVPNGRLNF; DNA: TGTGCCTGGAGTGTACCTAACGGCAGGTTAAACTTC
size: -; V: TRBV9; J: TRBJ1-1; D: TRBD1; CDR3: CASSVKTGVNTEAFF; DNA: TGTGCCAGCAGCGTTAAGACAGGGGTGAACACTGAAGCTTTCTTT
size: -; V: TRBV9; J: TRBJ2-1; D: -; CDR3: CASSRTGYTNEQFF; DNA: TGTGCCAGCAGCCGGACTGGCTACACGAATGAGCAGTTCTTC
size: -; V: TRBV5-1; J: TRBJ1-1; D: -; CDR3: CASSWGGPRTEAFF; DNA: TGCGCCAGCAGCTGGGGGGGTCCAAGGACTGAAGCTTTCTTT
size: -; V: TRBV6-5; J: TRBJ1-4; D: -; CDR3: CASKMGLTNEKLFF; DNA: TGTGCCAGCAAGATGGGCTTGACTAATGAAAAACTGTTTTTT
size: -; V: TRBV7-2; J: TRBJ1-5; D: TRBD1; CDR3: CASSLDRGEPQHF; DNA: TGTGCCAGCAGCTTAGACAGGGGAGAGCCCCAGCATTTT
size: -; V: TRBV30; J: TRBJ2-3; D: -; CDR3: CAWSAGEDFLAITDTQYF; DNA: TGTGCCTGGAGTGCCGGGGAGGACTTTTTGGCCATCACAGATACGCAGTATTTT
size: few; V: TRBV19; J: TRBJ1-5; D: -; CDR3: CASSAGLHQPQHF; DNA: TGTGCCAGTAGTGCAGGGTTGCACCAGCCCCAGCATTTT
size: -; V: TRBV11-3; J: TRBJ2-7; D: -; CDR3: CASSWRGGGAYEQYF; DNA: TGTGCCAGCAGCTGGCGGGGCGGAGGGGCTTACGAGCAGTACTTC